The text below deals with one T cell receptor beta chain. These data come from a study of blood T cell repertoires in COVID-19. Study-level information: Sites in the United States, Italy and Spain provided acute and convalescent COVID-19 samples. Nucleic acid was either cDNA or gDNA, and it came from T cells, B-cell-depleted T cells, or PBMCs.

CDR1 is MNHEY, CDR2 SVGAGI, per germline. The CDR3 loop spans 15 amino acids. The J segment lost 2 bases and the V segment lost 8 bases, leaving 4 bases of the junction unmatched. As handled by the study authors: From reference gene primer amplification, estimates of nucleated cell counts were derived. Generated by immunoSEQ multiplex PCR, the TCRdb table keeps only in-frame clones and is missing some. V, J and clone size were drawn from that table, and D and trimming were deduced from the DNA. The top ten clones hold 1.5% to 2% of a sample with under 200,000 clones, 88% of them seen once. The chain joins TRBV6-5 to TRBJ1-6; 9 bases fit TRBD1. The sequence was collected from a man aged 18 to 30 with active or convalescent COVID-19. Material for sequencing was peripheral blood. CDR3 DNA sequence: TGTGCCAGCTACGGGACAGGGACCTATAATTCACCCCTCCACTTT. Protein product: CASYGTGTYNSPLHF.